This paragraph covers one T cell receptor (beta chain) sequence. This table comes from immunoSEQ multiplex PCR, and its TCRdb copy is limited to in-frame clones, with some not included. The sample consists of approximately 500,000 clones, about 96% of them appearing once. This sample is drawn from a study of shared clonotypes between healthy human individuals. Researchers partitioned CD4+ cells into CD45RA+ naive and CD45RA-negative memory subsets. Sequencing was performed on naive CD4+ T cells sorted from blood. Noted subset: CD45RA+ positively selected. The receptor was derived from a woman under 40 in good health.

The CDR3 DNA is TGTGCCAGCAGTGGTGAGAACACTGAAGCTTTCTTT. This encodes CASSGENTEAFF. The V gene is TRBV2, the J gene TRBJ1-1; D gene ambiguous. The CDR3 is 12 amino acids. Trimming left V 4 bases short and J 1 base short, with 4 bases between. Germline assignment: CDR1 SNHLY and CDR2 FYNNEI. Supplemented by reference TRBV2 and TRBJ1-1, the full variable domain reads EPEVTQTPSHQVTQMGQEVILRCVPISNHLYFYWYRQILGQKVEFLVSFYNNEISEKSEIFDDQFSVERPDGSNFTLKIRSTKLEDSAMYFCASSGENTEAFFGQGTRLTVV.